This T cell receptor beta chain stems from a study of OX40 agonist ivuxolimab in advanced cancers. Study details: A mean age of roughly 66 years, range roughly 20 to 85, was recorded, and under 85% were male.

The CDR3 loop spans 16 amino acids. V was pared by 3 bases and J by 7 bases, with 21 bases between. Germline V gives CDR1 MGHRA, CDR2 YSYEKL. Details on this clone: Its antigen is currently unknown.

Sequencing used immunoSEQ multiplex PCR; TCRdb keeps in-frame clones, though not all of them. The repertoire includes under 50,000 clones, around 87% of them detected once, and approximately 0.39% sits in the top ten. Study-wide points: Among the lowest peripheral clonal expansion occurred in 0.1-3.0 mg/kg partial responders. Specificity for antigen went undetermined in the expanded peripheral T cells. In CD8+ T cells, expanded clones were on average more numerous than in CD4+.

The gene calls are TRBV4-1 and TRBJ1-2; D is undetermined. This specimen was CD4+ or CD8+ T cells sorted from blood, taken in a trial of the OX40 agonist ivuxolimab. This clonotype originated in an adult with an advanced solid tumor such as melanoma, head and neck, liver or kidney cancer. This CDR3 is CASSHRTDNELSGYTF. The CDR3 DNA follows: TGCGCCAGCAGCCATCGAACAGACAACGAACTGTCTGGCTACACCTTC.